This T cell receptor (beta chain) was identified during a study of blood T cell repertoires in COVID-19. The V gene end was trimmed by 6 bases and the J gene end by 4 bases; junction bases not matched to a gene: 15. Germline values: CDR1 SGHVS, CDR2 FNYEAQ. This CDR3 region has 18 residues. Source study methods: By means of reference gene primer amplification, nucleated cell counts were estimated. Data came from immunoSEQ multiplex PCR; TCRdb stores just in-frame clones and leaves some out. V, J and clone size are those of that table, while D and trimming were read from the DNA. The sample lists some 45,000 clones; around 80% were seen once.

Sequencing was carried out using peripheral blood. This sequence originates from a human donor in a cohort sampled during active COVID-19. The gene calls are TRBV7-6 and TRBJ2-3, with 11 bases lining up with TRBD2. The CDR3 coding sequence is TGTGCCAGCAGTAGGTCTAGCGGGAGGCGGCGGGGCGCAGATACGCAGTATTTT. Translated: CASSRSSGRRRGADTQYF.